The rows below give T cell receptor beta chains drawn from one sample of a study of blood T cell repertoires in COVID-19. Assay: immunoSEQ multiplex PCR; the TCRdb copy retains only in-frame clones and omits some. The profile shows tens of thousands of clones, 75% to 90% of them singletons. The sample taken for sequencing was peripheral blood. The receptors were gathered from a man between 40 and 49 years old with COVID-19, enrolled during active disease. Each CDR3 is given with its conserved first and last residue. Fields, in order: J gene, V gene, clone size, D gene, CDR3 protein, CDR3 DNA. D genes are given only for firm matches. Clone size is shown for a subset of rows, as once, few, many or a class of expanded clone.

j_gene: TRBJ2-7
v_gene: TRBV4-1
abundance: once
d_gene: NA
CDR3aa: CASSQDQEASDEQYF
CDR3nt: TGCGCCAGCAGCCAAGATCAGGAGGCCTCTGACGAGCAGTACTTC

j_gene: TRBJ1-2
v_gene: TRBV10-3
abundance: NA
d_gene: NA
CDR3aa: CATEGDNSDGYTF
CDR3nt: TGTGCCACCGAGGGGGACAATTCAGATGGCTACACCTTC

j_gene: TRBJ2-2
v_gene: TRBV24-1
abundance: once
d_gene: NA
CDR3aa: CATSGRGTGELFF
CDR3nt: TGTGCCACCAGTGGGAGAGGTACCGGGGAGCTGTTTTTT

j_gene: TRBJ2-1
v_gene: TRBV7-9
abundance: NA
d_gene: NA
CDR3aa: CASSVPTLTNEQFF
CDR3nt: TGTGCCAGCAGCGTACCCACGCTAACCAATGAGCAGTTCTTC

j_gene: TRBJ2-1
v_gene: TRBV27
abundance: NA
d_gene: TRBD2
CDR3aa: CASRRRGGGDEQFF
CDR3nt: TGTGCCAGCAGGCGTCGGGGGGGAGGCGATGAGCAGTTCTTC

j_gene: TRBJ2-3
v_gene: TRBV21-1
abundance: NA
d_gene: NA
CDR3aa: CASSKAKVEAGVSTDTQYF
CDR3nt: TGTGCCAGCAGCAAAGCGAAAGTAGAAGCGGGGGTCAGCACAGATACGCAGTATTTT

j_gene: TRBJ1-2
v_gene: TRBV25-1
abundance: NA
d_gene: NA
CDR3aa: CASSDIEKNYGYTF
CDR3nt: TGTGCCAGCAGTGATATAGAGAAAAACTATGGCTACACCTTC

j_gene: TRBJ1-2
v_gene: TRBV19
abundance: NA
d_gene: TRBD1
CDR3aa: CASGTARGATF
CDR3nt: TGTGCCAGCGGGACAGCCCGAGGAGCCACCTTC

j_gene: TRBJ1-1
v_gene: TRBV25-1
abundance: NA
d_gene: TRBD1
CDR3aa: CASSEYMGPPGGGGEAFF
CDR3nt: TGTGCCAGCAGTGAATATATGGGCCCCCCAGGGGGCGGAGGTGAAGCTTTCTTT

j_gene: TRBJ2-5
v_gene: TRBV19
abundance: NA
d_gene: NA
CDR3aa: CASKGLQGEMTQYF
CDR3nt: TGTGCCAGTAAGGGCCTACAGGGTGAAATGACCCAGTACTTC

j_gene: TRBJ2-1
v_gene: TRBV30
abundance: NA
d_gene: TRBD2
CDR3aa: CAWSVDWRGGVEQFF
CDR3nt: TGTGCCTGGAGTGTAGATTGGCGGGGGGGCGTTGAGCAGTTCTTC

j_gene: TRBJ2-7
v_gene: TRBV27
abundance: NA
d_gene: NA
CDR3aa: CASSGGYEQYF
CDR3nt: TGTGCCAGCAGTGGGGGGTACGAGCAGTACTTC